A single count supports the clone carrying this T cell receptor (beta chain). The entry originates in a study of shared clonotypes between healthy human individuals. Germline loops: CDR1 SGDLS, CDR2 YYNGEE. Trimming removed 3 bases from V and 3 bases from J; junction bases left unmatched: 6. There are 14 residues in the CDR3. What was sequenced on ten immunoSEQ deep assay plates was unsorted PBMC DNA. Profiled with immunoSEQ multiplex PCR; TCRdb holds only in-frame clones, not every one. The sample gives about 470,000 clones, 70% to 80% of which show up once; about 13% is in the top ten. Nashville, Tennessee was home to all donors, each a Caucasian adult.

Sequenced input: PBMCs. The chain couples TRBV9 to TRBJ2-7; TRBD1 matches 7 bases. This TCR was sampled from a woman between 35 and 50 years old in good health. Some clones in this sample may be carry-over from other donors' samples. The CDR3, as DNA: TGTGCCAGCAGCGCCGGACAGGTTCTCTACGAGCAGTACTTC. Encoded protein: CASSAGQVLYEQYF.